This TCR beta chain was sequenced for a study of CD8 T cells in ankylosing spondylitis. Overall study results and limits: Some of the motif variants had earlier been found in reactive arthritis patients' fluid and blood. As reported, disease-linked clones showed significant enrichment in matched ankylosing spondylitis synovial fluid. A TCR beta motif of 7 or 8 highly homologous variants appeared characteristic of ankylosing spondylitis blood.

V gave up 5 bases and J gave up 5 bases; unmatched junction bases: 6. The CDR3 spans 16 residues. A quantitative 5'-RACE method, one with molecular barcodes, was used to make TCR beta libraries. TCRdb independently ran MiXCR on the 5' RACE reads; one entry per CDR3 protein. The sample shows about 220,000 distinct CDR3 sequences, around 24% of them seen only once. Comments on this clonotype: The antigen is undetermined.

The chain couples TRBV12-3 or TRBV12-4 to TRBJ2-3, with 14 nucleotides matching TRBD2. What was sequenced was blood, either unsorted or a sorted T cell fraction (not recorded which). This clonotype originated in a male donor with ankylosing spondylitis or in good health (not recorded which). DNA for the CDR3: TGTGCCAGCAGTCACGGACTAGCGGGAGGCGGAGATACGCAGTATTTT. Protein product: CASSHGLAGGGDTQYF.